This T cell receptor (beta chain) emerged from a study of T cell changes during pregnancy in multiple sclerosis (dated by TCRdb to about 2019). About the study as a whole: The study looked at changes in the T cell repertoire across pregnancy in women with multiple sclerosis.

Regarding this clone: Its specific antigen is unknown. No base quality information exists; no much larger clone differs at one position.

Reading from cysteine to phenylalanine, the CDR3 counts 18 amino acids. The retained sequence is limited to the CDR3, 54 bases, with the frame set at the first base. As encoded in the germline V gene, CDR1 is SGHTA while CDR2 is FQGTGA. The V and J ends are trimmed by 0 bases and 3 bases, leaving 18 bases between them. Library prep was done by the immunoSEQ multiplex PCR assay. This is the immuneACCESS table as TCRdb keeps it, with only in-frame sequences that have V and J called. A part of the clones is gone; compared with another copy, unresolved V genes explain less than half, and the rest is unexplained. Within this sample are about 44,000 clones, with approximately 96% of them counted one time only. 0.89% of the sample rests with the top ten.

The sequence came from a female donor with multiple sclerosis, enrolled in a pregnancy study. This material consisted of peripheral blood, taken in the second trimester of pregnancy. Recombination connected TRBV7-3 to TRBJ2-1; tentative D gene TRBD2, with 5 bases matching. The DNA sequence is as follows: TGTGCCAGCAGCTTAACTAACGTTAAGCGGTCGTTCTACAATGAGCAGTTCTTC. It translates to CASSLTNVKRSFYNEQFF.